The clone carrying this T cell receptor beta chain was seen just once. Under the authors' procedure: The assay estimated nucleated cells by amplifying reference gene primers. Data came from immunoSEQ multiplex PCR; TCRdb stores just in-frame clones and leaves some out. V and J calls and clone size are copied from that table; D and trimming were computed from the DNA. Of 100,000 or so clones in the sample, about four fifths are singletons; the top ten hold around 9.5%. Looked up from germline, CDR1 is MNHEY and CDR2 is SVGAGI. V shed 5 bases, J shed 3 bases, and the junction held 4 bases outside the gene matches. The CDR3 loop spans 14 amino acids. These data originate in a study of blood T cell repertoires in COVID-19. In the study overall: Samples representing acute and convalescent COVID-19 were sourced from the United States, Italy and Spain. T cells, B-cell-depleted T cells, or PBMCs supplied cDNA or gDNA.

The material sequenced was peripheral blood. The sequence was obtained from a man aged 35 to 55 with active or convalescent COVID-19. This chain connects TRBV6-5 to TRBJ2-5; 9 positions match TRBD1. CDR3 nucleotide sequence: TGTGCCAGCAGTACATGGACAGGGGAAGAGACCCAGTACTTC. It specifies CASSTWTGEETQYF.